One sample yielded the 6 T cell receptor beta chains listed below, sequenced in a study of CD8 T cells in Susac syndrome. Random hexamers served to reverse transcribe roughly 0.5 to 1 ug RNA. From the immunoSEQ multiplex PCR reads, TCRdb called clonotypes with MiXCR, one entry per CDR3 protein. The table has about 180,000 distinct CDR3 sequences, 85% to 95% seen once. Sequencing was performed on CD4+ T cells from PBMCs. These receptors were taken from a human donor with Susac syndrome.

The V gene is TRBV10-2, the J gene TRBJ2-7; 7 bases agree with TRBD1. In germline, CDR1 is WSHSY, CDR2 SAAADI. The CDR3 is 14 amino acids. V shed 6 bases and J 3 bases; nucleotides not matched to a gene: 8. The CDR3 DNA is TGCGCCAGCAGGGGACAGACGACCAGCTACGAGCAGTACTTC. Residues: CASRGQTTSYEQYF.

The chain recombines TRBV30 with TRBJ1-2; TRBD1 matches at 7 bases. CDR1 is GTSNPN, CDR2 SVGIG, per germline (reference sequence). Unmatched junction bases numbered 12, after V lost 8 bases and J lost 6 bases. The CDR3 has 13 residues. The CDR3 DNA follows: TGTGCCGCCTCGGGACAGACTATGGATGGCTACACCTTC. Amino acid sequence: CAASGQTMDGYTF.

The chain employs TRBV7-3 and TRBJ2-3; D gene ambiguous. V lost 5 bases and J lost 2, with 14 bases in between. Looked up from germline, CDR1 is SGHTA and CDR2 is FQGTGA. The CDR3 consists of 15 residues. The CDR3 DNA sequence: TGTGCCAGCAGCCCATCTAGTGTGCTCACAGATACGCAGTATTTT. Translation gives CASSPSSVLTDTQYF.

The chain joins TRBV12-3 or TRBV12-4 to TRBJ2-5, with D possibly being TRBD2 (5 bases). Trimming cost V 3 bases and J 5 bases, with 7 bases left between them. The CDR3 has 12 residues. The CDR3: CASSLRVETQYF. In DNA form, the CDR3 reads TGTGCCAGCAGTTTGCGGGTCGAGACCCAGTACTTC.

This chain links TRBV20-1 with TRBJ2-6, with D possibly matching TRBD1 (6 bases). The germline gives CDR1 DFQATT, CDR2 SNEGSKA (reference sequence). V gave up 6 bases and J gave up 0 bases, with 15 bases separating them. CDR3 length equals 16 residues. The CDR3, as DNA: TGCAGTGCCCCGGACAGCAAAGGCTCTGGGGCCAACGTCCTGACTTTC. Translation: CSAPDSKGSGANVLTF.

V is TRBV7-9 and J is TRBJ1-4; no clear D. The CDR3 spans 16 residues. Looked up from germline, CDR1 is SEHNR and CDR2 is FQNEAQ (reference sequence). Trimming took off 5 bases at V and 8 bases at J, with 21 bases between the two ends. CDR3 sequence: CASSPGNPATGEKLFF. The CDR3 nucleotides are TGTGCCAGCAGCCCGGGTAACCCGGCGACTGGCGAAAAACTGTTTTTT.